This T cell receptor (beta chain) stems from a study of blood T cell repertoires in COVID-19. The wider study: Sites in the United States, Italy and Spain provided acute and convalescent COVID-19 samples. Sources were T cells, B-cell-depleted T cells, or PBMCs; the material itself was cDNA or gDNA.

The authors' processing: For nucleated cells, counts were estimated from reference gene primer amplification. Method: immunoSEQ multiplex PCR; TCRdb's copy keeps in-frame clones and lacks some. That table gives V, J and clone size, and the DNA gave D and trimming. The sample carries fewer than 200,000 clones, roughly 80% recorded once. Trimming removed 6 bases from V and 6 bases from J, with 17 bases in between. The CDR3 loop spans 14 amino acids. Germline values: CDR1 SGHTA, CDR2 FQGTGA. The origin of this receptor is a man aged 55 to 70 with acute or convalescent COVID-19. Source material: peripheral blood. V usage is TRBV7-3 and J usage is TRBJ1-2, with a weak D call TRBD1 (5 bases). The CDR3 sequence: CASRTPYRSDGYTF. CDR3 coding DNA: TGTGCCAGCAGGACTCCTTACAGGTCTGATGGCTACACCTTC.